Presented here are 21 T cell receptor beta chains from one specimen sequenced in a study of T cell responses to AZD1222 COVID-19 vaccine. Using immunoSEQ multiplex PCR, the repertoire was profiled, and TCRdb retains in-frame clones only, with some absent. The sample has over 100,000 clones, around 84% seen once. Sequenced material: peripheral blood, taken on day 0 of AZD1222 vaccination. Source of these receptors: an adult in good health.

V usage is TRBV11-2 and J usage is TRBJ2-2, with 10 bases aligning to TRBD2. Germline V lookup: CDR1 SGHAT, CDR2 FQNNGV. There are 16 residues in the CDR3. The V gene end was trimmed by 2 bases and the J gene end by 4 bases; junction bases not matched to a gene: 4. The CDR3 coding sequence is TGTGCCAGCAGCTTATTAGCTAGCGGGAGCACCGGGGAGCTGTTTTTT. Protein sequence: CASSLLASGSTGELFF.

The chain links TRBV4-1 to TRBJ2-7, with 11 bases lining up with TRBD2. There are 16 residues in the CDR3. Germline V gene data show CDR1 as MGHRA and CDR2 as YSYEKL. Trimming removed 3 bases from V and 4 bases from J; junction bases left unmatched: 8. In nucleotides, the CDR3 is TGCGCCAGCAGCCAGGGACCACTAGCGGGAGATTACGAGCAGTACTTC. This translates into CASSQGPLAGDYEQYF.

The chain joins TRBV24-1 to TRBJ2-1; TRBD2 matches 16 bases. CDR1 KGHDR and CDR2 SFDVKD come from the germline V gene. With V trimmed by 3 bases and J by 8 bases, 3 bases remained unmatched. This CDR3 region has 16 residues. The CDR3 is CATSDHGTSGRDEQFF. The CDR3 DNA reads as TGTGCCACCAGTGATCACGGGACTAGCGGGAGGGATGAGCAGTTCTTC.

The chain uses TRBV6-5 and TRBJ1-2, with 10 bases that match TRBD1. The CDR3 sequence is 15 residues long. Germline V gene lookup returns CDR1 MNHEY and CDR2 SVGAGI. With V trimmed by 6 bases and J by 6 bases, 10 bases remained unmatched. CDR3 bases: TGTGCCAGCAGGGAGACAGGGGGCATTTTTAATGGCTACACCTTC. Translating it yields CASRETGGIFNGYTF.

The gene calls are TRBV5-1 and TRBJ2-7, with 9 bases that match TRBD2. Trimming removed 0 bases from V and 7 bases from J; junction bases left unmatched: 5. The CDR3 extends over 14 amino acids. Germline CDR1 is SGHRS and CDR2 is YFSETQ. The chain's CDR3 is CASSLVPSGAEQYF. DNA for the CDR3: TGCGCCAGCAGCTTGGTTCCTAGCGGGGCAGAGCAGTACTTC.

The chain employs TRBV9 and TRBJ1-4, with D perhaps matching TRBD1 (6 bases). The germline gives CDR1 SGDLS, CDR2 YYNGEE. CDR3 length: 14 residues. V lost 3 bases and J 4 bases, leaving 10 bases between the germline ends. This CDR3 is CASSGTVSNEKLFF. Written as DNA, the CDR3 is TGTGCCAGCAGCGGGACAGTCAGTAATGAAAAACTGTTTTTT.

The chain carries TRBV12-3 or TRBV12-4 and TRBJ2-3, with D unresolved. Between the trimmed V and J ends, which lost 4 bases and 4 bases, there was a span of 6 bases. The CDR3 sequence is 12 residues long. The CDR3 protein is CASSYHSDTQYF. CDR3 sequence (DNA): TGTGCCAGCAGTTATCATTCAGATACGCAGTATTTT.

This clone appeared a single time. This rearrangement joins TRBV7-6 to TRBJ1-3, with 10 bases aligning to TRBD1. Looked up from germline, CDR1 is SGHVS and CDR2 is FNYEAQ. CDR3 size: 17 residues. V trimming: 5 bases; J trimming: 2 bases; junction bases outside the gene matches: 9. The CDR3 spells CASSPVGQGLAGNTIYF. The CDR3, as DNA: TGTGCCAGCAGCCCGGTGGGACAGGGGCTCGCTGGAAACACCATATATTTT.

The chain recombines TRBV6-5 with TRBJ1-2; D call uncertain. V gave up 0 bases and J gave up 8 bases, with 4 bases separating them. Per the germline V gene, CDR1 is MNHEY and CDR2 is SVGAGI. The CDR3 covers 11 residues. The CDR3 is CASSYSAGYTF. The CDR3 bases are TGTGCCAGCAGTTACTCGGCGGGCTACACCTTC.

DNA for the CDR3: TGTGCCAGTCGAAGGAGGGGCGGCACAGATACGCAGTATTTT. Translation: CASRRRGGTDTQYF. V usage is TRBV7-8 and J usage is TRBJ2-3, with D possibly being TRBD2 (6 bases). The V end lost 9 bases, the J end lost 1 base, and 14 bases lay between the germline ends. CDR1 and CDR2 from the germline V gene are SGHVS and FQNEAQ. CDR3 length equals 14 residues.

This clone was seen only a few times. The gene calls are TRBV29-1 and TRBJ1-2, with D unresolved. This CDR3 has 12 amino acids. Trimming took off 3 bases at V and 8 bases at J, with 13 bases between the two ends. Germline V CDR1 and CDR2: SQVTM, ANQGSEA. The CDR3 loop is CSVDRGLGGYTF. Written as DNA, the CDR3 is TGCAGCGTTGATCGGGGTCTTGGGGGCTACACCTTC. Drawing the rest from reference TRBV29-1 and TRBJ1-2, the complete variable domain is SAVISQKPSRDICQRGTSLTIQCQVDSQVTMMFWYRQQPGQSLTLIATANQGSEATYESGFVIDKFPISRPNLTFSTLTVSNMSPEDSSIYLCSVDRGLGGYTFGSGTRLTVV.

This clone appeared a single time. V and J are TRBV11-2 and TRBJ2-3; D uncertain. This CDR3 has 12 residues. V was pared by 2 bases and J by 7 bases, with 7 bases between. CDR1 and CDR2 (germline): SGHAT, FQNNGV. Here the CDR3 DNA reads TGTGCCAGCAGCTTATTTGGGCATACGCAGTATTTT. Encoded protein: CASSLFGHTQYF.

This chain links TRBV7-2 with TRBJ1-2; no firm D call. The length of the CDR3 is 14 residues. Germline CDR1 SGHTA, CDR2 FQGNSA. Trimming took off 5 bases at V and 0 bases at J, with 10 bases between the two ends. The CDR3 DNA reads as TGTGCCAGCAGCCCGCGGGGTTCTAACTATGGCTACACCTTC. Translated: CASSPRGSNYGYTF.

The chain recombines TRBV27 with TRBJ1-6, with D perhaps TRBD1 (5 bases). The germline gives CDR1 MNHEY, CDR2 SMNVEV (reference sequence). Trimming shortened V by 2 bases and J by 9 bases, and 17 bases separated the two germline ends. There are 16 residues in the CDR3. As DNA, the CDR3 is TGTGCCAGCAGTTTACTCGGGGGGTCGGGGGGTTCACCCCTCCACTTT. This encodes CASSLLGGSGGSPLHF.

The genes are TRBV19 and TRBJ1-2; D gene uncertain. Trimming cost V 7 bases and J 8 bases, with 11 bases left between them. CDR3 length: 11 amino acids. In germline, CDR1 is LNHDA, CDR2 SQIVND (reference sequence). The CDR3 protein is CASTSRAGYTF. In DNA, the CDR3 is TGTGCCAGTACCTCCCGGGCCGGCTACACCTTC.

The chain recombines TRBV7-2 with TRBJ2-7; 11 bases agree with TRBD2. This CDR3 has 17 amino acids. CDR1 and CDR2 from the germline V gene are SGHTA and FQGNSA. The J segment lost 6 bases and the V segment lost 5 bases, leaving 15 bases of the junction unmatched. The CDR3 here is CASSAVGAGLAGGEQYF. The CDR3 DNA sequence: TGTGCCAGCAGCGCCGTAGGTGCGGGGCTAGCGGGGGGCGAGCAGTACTTC.

The rearrangement joins TRBV5-1 to TRBJ1-1; D unresolved. V lost 0 bases to trimming and J lost 3 bases, with 12 bases between them. Germline CDR1 is SGHRS and CDR2 is YFSETQ. CDR3 size: 15 residues. CDR3: CASSLGNKADTEAFF. The CDR3 DNA reads TGCGCCAGCAGCTTGGGCAATAAAGCGGACACTGAAGCTTTCTTT.

The rearrangement uses TRBV5-6 and TRBJ2-7; 8 bases fit TRBD1. After removal of 0 bases from V and 13 bases from J, the junction contained 3 bases not matched to a gene. The germline V gene encodes CDR1 SGHDT and CDR2 YYEEEE. This CDR3 contains 11 residues. The DNA for the CDR3 is TGTGCCAGCAGCTTGGGACAGGGGCTCTACTTC. It yields the protein CASSLGQGLYF.

The chain employs TRBV6-5 and TRBJ1-2; the D is unclear. The germline V gene encodes CDR1 MNHEY and CDR2 SVGAGI. The V and J ends lost 2 bases and 7 bases respectively, with 17 bases between them. CDR3 length: 15 residues. This CDR3 reads CASSYEKGPLGGYTF. The CDR3 DNA is TGTGCCAGCAGTTACGAGAAGGGCCCCCTAGGTGGCTACACCTTC.

In DNA, the CDR3 is TGTGCCAGCAGTTATCAGCTAGCGGGAGCGCATAATGAGCAGTTCTTC. Its protein product is CASSYQLAGAHNEQFF. The rearrangement uses TRBV6-5 and TRBJ2-1; 10 nucleotides match TRBD2. CDR3 length equals 16 residues. V lost 3 bases to trimming and J lost 7 bases; unmatched junction nucleotides: 9. Germline loops: CDR1 MNHEY, CDR2 SVGAGI.

This clone was detected only a few times. The chain uses TRBV29-1 and TRBJ2-2; 11 bases agree with TRBD2. Germline V gene lookup returns CDR1 SQVTM and CDR2 ANQGSEA. This CDR3 contains 14 residues. V gave up 7 bases and J gave up 3 bases; unmatched junction bases: 4. The chain's CDR3 is CSAGTSGYTGELFF. The CDR3 DNA reads as TGCAGCGCGGGGACTAGCGGATACACCGGGGAGCTGTTTTTT.